Only one count was recorded for the clone carrying this T cell receptor beta chain. These data come from a study of blood T cell repertoires in COVID-19. The Seattle site enrolled patients during active infection and followed them longitudinally. TCRdb's table, derived via immunoSEQ multiplex PCR, lists solely in-frame clones and lacks some. In the table there are roughly 190,000 clones, roughly four fifths of which are singletons. V was pared by 3 bases and J by 3 bases, with 2 bases of the junction left unmatched. The CDR3 extends over 14 amino acids. The V gene's germline CDR1 is SGHTA and CDR2 FQGNSA.

Sequenced input: peripheral blood. This receptor was obtained from a woman aged 40 to 49 with COVID-19, enrolled during active disease. The rearrangement links TRBV7-2 to TRBJ1-5, with 7 nucleotides matching TRBD1. The CDR3 sequence: CASSLTGLNQPQHF. In nucleotides, the CDR3 is TGTGCCAGCAGCTTGACAGGGCTCAATCAGCCCCAGCATTTT.